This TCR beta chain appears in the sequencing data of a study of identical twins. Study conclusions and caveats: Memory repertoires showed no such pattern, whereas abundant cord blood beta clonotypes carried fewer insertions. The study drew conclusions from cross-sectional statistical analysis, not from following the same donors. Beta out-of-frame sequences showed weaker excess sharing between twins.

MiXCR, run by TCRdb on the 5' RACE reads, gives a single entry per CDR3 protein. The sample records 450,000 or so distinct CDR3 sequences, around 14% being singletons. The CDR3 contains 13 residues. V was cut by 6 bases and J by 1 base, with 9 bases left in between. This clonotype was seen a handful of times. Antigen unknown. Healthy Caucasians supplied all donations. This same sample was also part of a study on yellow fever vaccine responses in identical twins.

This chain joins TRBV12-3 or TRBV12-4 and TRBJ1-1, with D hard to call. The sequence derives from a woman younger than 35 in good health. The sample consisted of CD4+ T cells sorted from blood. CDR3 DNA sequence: TGTGCCAGCAGACTAAACCAGAACACTGAAGCTTTCTTT. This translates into CASRLNQNTEAFF.